The 14 T cell receptor beta chains below come from one sample, sequenced in a study of T cell changes during pregnancy in multiple sclerosis. TCRdb's table, derived via immunoSEQ multiplex PCR, lists solely in-frame clones and lacks some. The sample holds fewer than 110,000 clones, roughly 90% seen once. The starting material was peripheral blood, obtained in the third trimester of pregnancy. All receptors derive from a female donor in good health, enrolled as a control in a pregnancy study.

V usage is TRBV5-6 and J usage is TRBJ1-2; D might be TRBD1 (5 bases). The ends were cut back, 4 bases at V and 3 bases at J, with 16 bases in the middle. Germline CDR1 is SGHDT and CDR2 is YYEEEE. The CDR3 is 15 residues long. CDR3 loop: CASSIPGGGDYGYTF. The DNA for the CDR3 is TGTGCCAGCAGCATCCCCGGGGGAGGGGACTATGGCTACACCTTC.

CDR3 loop: CASSRGATETQYF. Written as DNA, the CDR3 is TGTGCCAGCAGCCGTGGGGCGACGGAGACCCAGTACTTC. The V gene is TRBV7-3, the J gene TRBJ2-5, with D perhaps matching TRBD1 (5 bases). This CDR3 spans 13 amino acids. The germline V gene encodes CDR1 SGHTA and CDR2 FQGTGA. Trimming took 5 bases from V and 5 from J, leaving 12 bases between them.

V is TRBV5-8 and J is TRBJ1-1; possible D gene TRBD1, 5 bases. In germline, CDR1 is SGHTS, CDR2 YDEGEE. The CDR3 contains 14 residues. V shed 0 bases and J shed 11 bases, with 17 bases lying between them. The CDR3: CASSLVGKRGTAFF. Written as DNA, the CDR3 is TGTGCCAGCAGCTTGGTCGGCAAACGGGGGACGGCTTTCTTT.

The chain is built from TRBV5-6 and TRBJ1-1; the D gene is possibly TRBD1 (6 bases). Trimming removed 9 bases at V and 1 base at J, with 10 bases between. Germline V lookup: CDR1 SGHDT, CDR2 YYEEEE. The CDR3 has 12 residues. The CDR3 DNA reads as TGTGCCACAGGGGAGAAGAACACTGAAGCTTTCTTT. It yields the protein CATGEKNTEAFF.

The chain carries TRBV2 and TRBJ2-3, with 13 bases identical to TRBD2. With V trimmed by 5 bases and J by 3 bases, 5 bases remained unmatched. The CDR3 loop spans 16 amino acids. Germline V lookup: CDR1 SNHLY, CDR2 FYNNEI. DNA for the CDR3: TGTGCCAGCAGTCAACGGACTAGCGGGGGTACAGATACGCAGTATTTT. Its translation: CASSQRTSGGTDTQYF. Full variable domain (remainder filled in from reference TRBV2 and TRBJ2-3): EPEVTQTPSHQVTQMGQEVILRCVPISNHLYFYWYRQILGQKVEFLVSFYNNEISEKSEIFDDQFSVERPDGSNFTLKIRSTKLEDSAMYFCASSQRTSGGTDTQYFGPGTRLTVL.

Note on this clone: Additional DNA sequences in this sample encode the identical CDR3. The chain couples TRBV30 to TRBJ1-2; 8 bases align to TRBD1. Germline V gene data show CDR1 as GTSNPN and CDR2 as SVGIG (reference sequence). The ends lost 1 base at V and 6 bases at J; junction bases unmatched: 1. The length of the CDR3 is 12 residues. The CDR3 DNA follows: TGTGCCTGGAGTGGGACAGGGAATGGCTACACCTTC. Translated: CAWSGTGNGYTF.

This chain links TRBV7-3 with TRBJ2-7; a possible D gene is TRBD1 (6 bases). This CDR3 comprises 15 residues. The germline gives CDR1 SGHTA, CDR2 FQGTGA. V lost 5 bases and J 4 bases, leaving 18 bases between the germline ends. CDR3 in DNA: TGTGCCAGCAGCATCTCTGGGGACACTGGGTACGAGCAGTACTTC. Translation: CASSISGDTGYEQYF.

As DNA, the CDR3 is TGTGCCTGGAGCGGAGGAGGGATTGGGAACACTGAAGCTTTCTTT. Its translation is CAWSGGGIGNTEAFF. V gene TRBV30 combines with J gene TRBJ1-1; D not certain. The V end lost 3 bases, the J end lost 1 base, and 15 bases lay between the germline ends. The length of the CDR3 is 15 residues. CDR1 is GTSNPN, CDR2 SVGIG, per germline (reference sequence).

The chain recombines TRBV5-5 with TRBJ2-5; 9 nucleotides agree with TRBD2. There are 17 residues in the CDR3. Germline V CDR1 and CDR2: SGHKS, YYEKEE (reference sequence). The V and J ends lost 0 bases and 3 bases, in that order; junction bases with no gene match: 9. CDR3 in DNA: TGTGCCAGCAGCTTGGCCCCCGCGGGGGGGCCGGAAGAGACCCAGTACTTC. Protein: CASSLAPAGGPEETQYF.

This clone was seen a handful of times. The chain is built from TRBV6-1 and TRBJ2-1, with 8 bases aligning to TRBD2. Germline assignment: CDR1 MNHNS and CDR2 SASEGT. This CDR3 region has 15 residues. V lost 4 bases, J lost 8 bases, and 10 bases stayed unmatched. CDR3 DNA: TGTGCCAGCAGTGCAGGACGGGGGGGTGCGGATGAGCAGTTCTTC. It is translated as CASSAGRGGADEQFF.

This clone was picked up one time. CDR3 sequence reads: CASSVEAGARPEAFF. The CDR3, as DNA: TGTGCCAGCAGCGTAGAGGCAGGGGCGAGACCTGAAGCTTTCTTT. The genes are TRBV9 and TRBJ1-1; D is possibly TRBD1 (6 bases). Trimming took off 0 bases at V and 6 bases at J, with 15 bases between the two ends. CDR3 length: 15 residues. CDR1 is SGDLS, CDR2 YYNGEE, per germline.

The genes are TRBV30 and TRBJ1-3; no definite D call. Trimming removed 1 base from V and 0 bases from J, with 10 bases in between. The CDR3 is 15 amino acids. Germline V gene sequence: CDR1 GTSNPN, CDR2 SVGIG (reference sequence). The CDR3 coding sequence is TGTGCCTGGAGTGAAGGCTGGAGCTCTGGAAACACCATATATTTT. This gives the protein CAWSEGWSSGNTIYF.

The J gene is TRBJ2-7, the V gene TRBV19, with D uncertain. V was clipped by 4 bases and J by 1 base, with 11 bases between them. Germline V gene data show CDR1 as LNHDA and CDR2 as SQIVND (reference sequence). This CDR3 is 14 amino acids long. The CDR3 nucleotides are TGTGCCAGTAGTAGGTCCAGCGAATCCTACGAGCAGTACTTC. It translates to CASSRSSESYEQYF.

V is TRBV4-2 and J is TRBJ1-1; 7 bases align to TRBD1. Per germline, CDR1 LGHNA and CDR2 YNFKEQ. With V trimmed by 5 bases and J by 1 base, 7 bases remained unmatched. The CDR3 contains 15 residues. DNA for the CDR3: TGTGCCAGCAGCTTAACTCAGGGGGGGAACACTGAAGCTTTCTTT. As protein: CASSLTQGGNTEAFF.